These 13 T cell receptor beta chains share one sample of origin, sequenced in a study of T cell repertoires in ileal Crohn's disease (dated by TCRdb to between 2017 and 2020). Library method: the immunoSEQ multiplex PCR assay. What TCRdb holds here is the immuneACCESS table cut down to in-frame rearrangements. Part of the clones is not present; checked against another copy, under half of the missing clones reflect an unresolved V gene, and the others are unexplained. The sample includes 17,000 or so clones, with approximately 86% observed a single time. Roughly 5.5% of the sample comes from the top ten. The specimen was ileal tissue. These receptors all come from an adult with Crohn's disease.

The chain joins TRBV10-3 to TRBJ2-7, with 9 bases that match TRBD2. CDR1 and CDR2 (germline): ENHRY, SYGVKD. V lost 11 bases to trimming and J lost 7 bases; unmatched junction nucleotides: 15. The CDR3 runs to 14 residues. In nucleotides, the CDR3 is TGTGCCTCCACTAATAGCGGGAGTCATGGAGAGCAGTACTTC. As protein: CASTNSGSHGEQYF.

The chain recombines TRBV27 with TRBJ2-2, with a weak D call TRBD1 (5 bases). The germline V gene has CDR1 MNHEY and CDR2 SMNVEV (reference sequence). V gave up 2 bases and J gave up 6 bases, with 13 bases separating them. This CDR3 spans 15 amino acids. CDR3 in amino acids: CASSLNAMGPGELFF. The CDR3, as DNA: TGTGCCAGCAGTTTAAACGCCATGGGGCCCGGGGAGCTGTTTTTT.

The DNA for the CDR3 is TGTGCCAGCAGCGCGGGGGTGGGACAGGGCAATCAGCCCCAGCATTTT. Its protein is CASSAGVGQGNQPQHF. The rearrangement uses TRBV9 and TRBJ1-5, with 8 bases matching TRBD1. CDR3 length: 16 residues. The ends lost 3 bases at V and 2 bases at J; junction bases unmatched: 7. The germline V gene encodes CDR1 SGDLS and CDR2 YYNGEE.

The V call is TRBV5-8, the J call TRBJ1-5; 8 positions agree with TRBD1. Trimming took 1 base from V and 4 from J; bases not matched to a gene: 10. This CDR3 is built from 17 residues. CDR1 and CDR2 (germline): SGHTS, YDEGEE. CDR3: CASSLLRQGLWNQPQHF. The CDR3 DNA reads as TGTGCCAGCAGCTTGTTGAGACAGGGGCTATGGAATCAGCCCCAGCATTTT.

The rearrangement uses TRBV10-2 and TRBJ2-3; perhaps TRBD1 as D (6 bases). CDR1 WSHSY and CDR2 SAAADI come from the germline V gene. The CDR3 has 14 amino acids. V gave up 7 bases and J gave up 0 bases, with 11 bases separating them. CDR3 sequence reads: CASTTGRSTDTQYF. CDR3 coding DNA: TGCGCCAGCACGACAGGACGGAGCACAGATACGCAGTATTTT.

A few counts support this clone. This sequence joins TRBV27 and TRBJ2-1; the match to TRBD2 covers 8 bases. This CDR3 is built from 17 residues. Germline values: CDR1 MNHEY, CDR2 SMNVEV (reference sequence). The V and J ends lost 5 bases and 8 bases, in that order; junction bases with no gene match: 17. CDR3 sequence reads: CASSRDQSGGPMDEQFF. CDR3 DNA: TGTGCCAGCAGTCGCGACCAATCGGGAGGGCCTATGGATGAGCAGTTCTTC.

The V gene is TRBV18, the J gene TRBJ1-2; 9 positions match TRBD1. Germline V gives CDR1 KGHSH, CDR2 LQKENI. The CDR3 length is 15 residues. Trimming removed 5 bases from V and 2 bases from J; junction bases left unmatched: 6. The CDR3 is CASSDGQGRNYGYTF. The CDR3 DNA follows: TGTGCCAGCTCAGATGGACAGGGGAGAAACTATGGCTACACCTTC.

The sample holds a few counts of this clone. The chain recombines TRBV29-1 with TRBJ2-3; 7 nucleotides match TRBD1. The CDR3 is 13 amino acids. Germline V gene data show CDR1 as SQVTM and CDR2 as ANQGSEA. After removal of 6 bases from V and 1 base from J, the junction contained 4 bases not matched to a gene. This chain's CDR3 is CSVGDSRTDTQYF. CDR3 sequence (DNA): TGCAGCGTGGGGGACAGCCGCACAGATACGCAGTATTTT.

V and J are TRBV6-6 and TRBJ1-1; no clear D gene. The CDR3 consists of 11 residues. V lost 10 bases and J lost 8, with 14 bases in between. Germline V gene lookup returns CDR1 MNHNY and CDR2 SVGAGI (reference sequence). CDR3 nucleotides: TGTGCCACCGGGAGTGCAGCAGAAGCTTTCTTT. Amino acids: CATGSAAEAFF.

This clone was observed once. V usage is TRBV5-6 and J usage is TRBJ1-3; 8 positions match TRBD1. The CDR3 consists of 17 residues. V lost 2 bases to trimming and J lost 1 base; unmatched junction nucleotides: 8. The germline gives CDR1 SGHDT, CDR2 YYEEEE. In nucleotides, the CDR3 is TGTGCCAGCAGCTTTTTCCACCAGGGGGCGTCTGGAAACACCATATATTTT. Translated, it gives CASSFFHQGASGNTIYF.

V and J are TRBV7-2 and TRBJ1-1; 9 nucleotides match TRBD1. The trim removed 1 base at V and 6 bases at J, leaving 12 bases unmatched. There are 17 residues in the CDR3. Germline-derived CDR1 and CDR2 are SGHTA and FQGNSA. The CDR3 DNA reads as TGTGCCAGCAGCTTAGTAGTCGGGACAGGGAAGGAGGCTGAAGCTTTCTTT. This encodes CASSLVVGTGKEAEAFF. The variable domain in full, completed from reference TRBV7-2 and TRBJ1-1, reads GAGVSQSPSNKVTEKGKDVELRCDPISGHTALYWYRQSLGQGLEFLIYFQGNSAPDKSGLPSDRFSAERTGGSVSTLTIQRTQQEDSAVYLCASSLVVGTGKEAEAFFGQGTRLTVV.

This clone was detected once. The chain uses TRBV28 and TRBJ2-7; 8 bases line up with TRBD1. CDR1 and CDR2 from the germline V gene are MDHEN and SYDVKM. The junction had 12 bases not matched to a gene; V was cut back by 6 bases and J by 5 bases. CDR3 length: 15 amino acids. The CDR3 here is CASSLTGVNVHEQYF. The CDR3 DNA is TGTGCCAGCAGCTTGACAGGGGTTAATGTACACGAGCAGTACTTC. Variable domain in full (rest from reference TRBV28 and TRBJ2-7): DVKVTQSSRYLVKRTGEKVFLECVQDMDHENMFWYRQDPGLGLRLIYFSYDVKMKEKGDIPEGYSVSREKKERFSLILESASTNQTSMYLCASSLTGVNVHEQYFGPGTRLTVT.

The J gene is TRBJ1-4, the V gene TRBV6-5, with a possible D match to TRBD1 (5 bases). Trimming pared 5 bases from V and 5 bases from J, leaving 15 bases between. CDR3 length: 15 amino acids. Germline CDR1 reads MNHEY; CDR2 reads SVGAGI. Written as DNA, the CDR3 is TGTGCCAGCAGTCGCTCGGGGGAGAGCAATGAAAAACTGTTTTTT. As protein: CASSRSGESNEKLFF.